This T cell receptor beta chain was recorded in a study of blood T cells in healthy people across ages. V lost 6 bases to trimming and J lost 6 bases, with 21 bases between them. Germline V gene data show CDR1 as MNHEY and CDR2 as SMNVEV (reference sequence). This CDR3 contains 15 residues. With a J-beta primer mix and a sample-barcoded 5' primer, a second PCR ran roughly 6 to 11 cycles. From the 5' RACE reads, TCRdb called clonotypes with MiXCR, one entry per CDR3 protein. The table records more than 1,000,000 distinct CDR3 sequences, about 23% of them present only once. In addition, the sample was reused for a study of T cells of mothers and their children.

The sequenced sample consisted of blood. The receptor comes from a girl aged 2 to 9 in good health. J is TRBJ2-7 and V is TRBV27, with D possibly being TRBD1 (5 bases). CDR3 bases: TGTGCCAGCAGCGCCTCGGAGACAGCCTTAAGCGAGCAGTACTTC. As protein: CASSASETALSEQYF.